Shown below are 8 T cell receptor beta chains from a single sample sequenced in a study of T cell responses to AZD1222 COVID-19 vaccine. Only in-frame clones appear in the TCRdb table, and some are missing; sequencing was by immunoSEQ multiplex PCR. The sample comprises about 160,000 clones, approximately 92% of which are singletons, and 3% to 4% rests with the top ten. The material sequenced was peripheral blood, taken 28 days after the second AZD1222 dose. The receptors come from an adult who received the AZD1222 COVID-19 vaccine.

The chain links TRBV4-1 to TRBJ1-1; D possibly corresponds to TRBD1 (5 bases). This CDR3 is built from 13 residues. Germline assignment: CDR1 MGHRA and CDR2 YSYEKL. Trimming stripped 5 bases from V and 2 bases from J, with 9 bases between. The CDR3 DNA reads as TGCGCCAGCAGCGTACAGGTAAACACTGAAGCTTTCTTT. Its translation: CASSVQVNTEAFF.

The rearrangement links TRBV27 to TRBJ2-7; tentative D call: TRBD1 (6 bases). V lost 0 bases to trimming and J lost 4 bases, with 13 bases between them. Germline V gives CDR1 MNHEY, CDR2 SMNVEV (reference sequence). The CDR3 spans 15 residues. The CDR3: CASSLSTGLVYEQYF. The CDR3 bases are TGTGCCAGCAGTTTATCGACAGGCTTGGTGTACGAGCAGTACTTC.

Points on this clone: The junction departs from the called germline gene at one end, perhaps through a read error. The chain carries TRBV3-1 (or the pseudogene TRBV3-2) and TRBJ2-3; the D is unclear. The CDR3 is made up of 13 amino acids. Per the germline V gene, CDR1 is LGHDT and CDR2 is YNNKEL (reference sequence). The CDR3 here is CASSQDFGAAPAF. The CDR3 DNA reads as TGTGCCAGCAGCCAAGATTTTGGAGCCGCACCAGCTTTT.

The chain uses TRBV10-3 and TRBJ2-5, with 14 bases identical to TRBD2. The ends lost 6 bases at V and 2 bases at J; junction bases unmatched: 2. The CDR3 is 15 amino acids. CDR1 and CDR2 from the germline V gene are ENHRY and SYGVKD. CDR3: CAISRTSGRQETQYF. Written as DNA, the CDR3 is TGTGCCATCAGCCGGACTAGCGGGAGGCAAGAGACCCAGTACTTC.

Written as DNA, the CDR3 is TGTGCCAGTAGTATGGGACAAGATAGCAATCAGCCCCAGCATTTT. Translation: CASSMGQDSNQPQHF. This chain connects TRBV19 to TRBJ1-5, with D perhaps matching TRBD1 (6 bases). V lost 3 bases to trimming and J lost 0 bases, with 9 bases between them. The CDR3 totals 15 residues. Germline V gives CDR1 LNHDA, CDR2 SQIVND (reference sequence).

This CDR3 reads CASSYGGAEETQYF. The CDR3 nucleotides read TGTGCCAGCAGTTACGGGGGGGCAGAAGAGACCCAGTACTTC. The J gene is TRBJ2-5, the V gene TRBV6-6; a weak D match, TRBD2 (7 bases). Germline CDR1 reads MNHNY; CDR2 reads SVGAGI (reference sequence). CDR3 length equals 14 residues. V was clipped by 2 bases and J by 3 bases, with 10 bases between them.

This clone occurred once. The rearrangement uses TRBV6-1 and TRBJ2-6, with 7 bases lining up with TRBD1. V lost 2 bases to trimming and J lost 2 bases; unmatched junction nucleotides: 0. The germline CDR1 and CDR2 sequences are MNHNS and SASEGT. CDR3 size: 15 residues. The CDR3: CASSEQGAGANVLTF. Written as DNA, the CDR3 is TGTGCCAGCAGTGAACAGGGGGCTGGGGCCAACGTCCTGACTTTC.

A word on this clone: Other DNA variants within this sample encode the same CDR3. V is TRBV2 and J is TRBJ1-4, with 8 bases matching TRBD1. CDR1 is SNHLY and CDR2 is FYNNEI in the germline V gene. The CDR3 extends over 15 amino acids. V dropped 6 bases and J dropped 0; count of bases not matched to a gene: 3. The CDR3 region has the DNA TGTGCCAGCAGAGGGACAGGAGCAACTAATGAAAAACTGTTTTTT. Residues: CASRGTGATNEKLFF. The full variable domain, in which reference TRBV2 and TRBJ1-4 provide the parts outside the CDR3, is EPEVTQTPSHQVTQMGQEVILRCVPISNHLYFYWYRQILGQKVEFLVSFYNNEISEKSEIFDDQFSVERPDGSNFTLKIRSTKLEDSAMYFCASRGTGATNEKLFFGSGTQLSVL.